This TCR beta chain comes out of a study of T cells after yellow fever vaccination. Study-level findings and limits: At less than 97% for CD4 and 70% to 90% for CD8, most primary-vaccination clones showed up again after the booster.

A few counts support this clonotype. Antigen unknown. The V and J ends lost 5 bases and 4 bases, in that order; junction bases with no gene match: 13. The CDR3 has 17 residues. Germline V gene data show CDR1 as SGHVS and CDR2 as FNYEAQ. In TCRdb, the 5' RACE reads were re-called with MiXCR into one record per CDR3 protein. The sample contains roughly 330,000 distinct CDR3 sequences, about 4% of which appear only once. Sequenced material: PBMCs, taken 5 days after the yellow fever booster vaccination. This chain joins TRBV7-6 and TRBJ2-1; 8 bases fit TRBD2. The TCR originated in a man between 18 and 35 years old who received the YFV17D yellow fever vaccine. The CDR3 is CASSNPYVSGAYNEQFF. The CDR3 DNA reads TGTGCCAGCAGCAATCCATATGTTAGCGGGGCTTACAATGAGCAGTTCTTC.